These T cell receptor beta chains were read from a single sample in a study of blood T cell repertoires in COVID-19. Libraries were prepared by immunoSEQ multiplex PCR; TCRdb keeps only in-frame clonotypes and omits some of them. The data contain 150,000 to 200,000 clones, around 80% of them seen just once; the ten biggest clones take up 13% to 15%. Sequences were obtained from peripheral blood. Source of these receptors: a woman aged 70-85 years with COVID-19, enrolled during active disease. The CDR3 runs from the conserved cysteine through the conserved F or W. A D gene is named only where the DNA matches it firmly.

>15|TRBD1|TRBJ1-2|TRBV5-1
CASSLEGQGRDGYTF
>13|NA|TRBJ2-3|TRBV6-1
CAGRDSGTDTQYF
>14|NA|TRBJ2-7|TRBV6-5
CASQSRVGSYEQYF
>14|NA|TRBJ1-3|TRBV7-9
CASRGTNSGNTIYF
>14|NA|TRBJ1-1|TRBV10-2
CASSIKDMNTEAFF
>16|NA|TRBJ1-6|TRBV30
CAWSRGWAELISPLHF
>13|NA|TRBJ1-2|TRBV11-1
CASSLARADGYTF
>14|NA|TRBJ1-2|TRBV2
CASSEGTEAYGYTF
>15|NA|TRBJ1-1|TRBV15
CATSRVLTANTEAFF
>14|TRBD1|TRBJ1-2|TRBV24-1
CATSDRDRGYGYTF
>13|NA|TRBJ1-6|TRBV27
CASKDSSNSPLHF
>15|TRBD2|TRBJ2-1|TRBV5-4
CASSSRGSSYNEQFF
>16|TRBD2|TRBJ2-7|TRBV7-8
CASSPRGLAGTYEQYF
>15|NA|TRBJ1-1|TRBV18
CASSPFGGWNTEAFF
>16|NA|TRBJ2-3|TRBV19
CASSIKDSYSTDTQYF
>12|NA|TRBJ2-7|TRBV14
CASSQVFNEQYF
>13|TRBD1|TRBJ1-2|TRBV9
CASSPITGDGYTF
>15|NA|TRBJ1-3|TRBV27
CASSLGGAQGNTIYF
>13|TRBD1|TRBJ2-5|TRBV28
CASSFGQEETQYF
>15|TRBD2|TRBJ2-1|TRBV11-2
CASSPSSGGYNEQFF
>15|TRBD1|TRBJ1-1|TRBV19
CASSGRGLGNTEAFF
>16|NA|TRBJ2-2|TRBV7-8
CASSFPARSTTGELFF
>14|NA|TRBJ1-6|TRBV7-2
CASSFGGGNSPLHF
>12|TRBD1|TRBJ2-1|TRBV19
CASSTGGKEQFF
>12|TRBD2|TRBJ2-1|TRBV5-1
CASSRRGDEQFF
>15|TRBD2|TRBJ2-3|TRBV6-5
CASQLTSGRPDTQYF